Following are 26 T cell receptor beta chains from one sample sequenced in a study of blood T cells in healthy people across ages. Sample-barcoded 5' priming and a J-beta primer mix drove a second PCR of about 6 to 12 cycles. A single record per CDR3 protein comes from TCRdb applying MiXCR to the 5' RACE reads. The table shows about 780,000 distinct CDR3 sequences, with 46% occurring only once. Specimen: blood. All receptors come from a man aged 80 or over in good health.

This clonotype was seen a few times. The chain combines TRBV7-2 with TRBJ2-7, with 8 bases matching TRBD2. Per germline, CDR1 SGHTA and CDR2 FQGNSA. There are 16 residues in the CDR3. The V gene end was trimmed by 5 bases and the J gene end by 4 bases; junction bases not matched to a gene: 13. DNA of the CDR3: TGTGCCAGCAGCCCAGCCGGGAGCGGGAGTAAGTACGAGCAGTACTTC. Encoded protein: CASSPAGSGSKYEQYF.

This clonotype was detected only once. A much bigger clone sits one base away, suggesting this may be a read error. This chain connects TRBV6-2 or TRBV6-3 to TRBJ2-7, with D maybe TRBD2 (6 bases). The J call is uncertain, as TRBJ2-5 better fits the DNA end. CDR3 length equals 15 residues. From germline, CDR1 is MNHEY and CDR2 SVGEGT. The CDR3 is CASSDDGGYRETQYF. CDR3 in DNA: TGTGCCAGCAGTGACGACGGGGGTTATCGGGAGACCCAGTACTTC.

This rearrangement joins TRBV29-1 to TRBJ2-7, with TRBD2 identical over 13 bases. The CDR3 has 16 residues. Germline V gene data show CDR1 as SQVTM and CDR2 as ANQGSEA. With 7 bases clipped from V and 3 bases from J, the junction kept 12 bases outside the gene matches. CDR3 sequence: CSEQETSGRTLYEQYF. The CDR3 nucleotides are TGCAGCGAACAGGAGACTAGCGGGAGGACCCTCTACGAGCAGTACTTC.

This clonotype has more than one count but fewer than ten. The chain employs TRBV28 and TRBJ1-5, with 9 nucleotides matching TRBD1. The CDR3 loop spans 15 amino acids. The germline V gene has CDR1 MDHEN and CDR2 SYDVKM. V shed 5 bases and J 1 base; nucleotides not matched to a gene: 3. CDR3 region: CASSPTGGSNQPQHF. The CDR3 nucleotides are TGTGCCAGCAGTCCGACAGGGGGGAGCAATCAGCCCCAGCATTTT.

J is TRBJ2-1 and V is TRBV9; D tentatively reads TRBD1 or TRBD2 (5 bases each). CDR3 size: 16 residues. V lost 4 bases to trimming and J lost 5 bases, with 19 bases between them. Germline values: CDR1 SGDLS, CDR2 YYNGEE. CDR3 sequence reads: CASSPGASPYNNEQFF. The CDR3 coding sequence is TGTGCCAGCAGCCCCGGGGCCTCCCCTTATAACAATGAGCAGTTCTTC. Full variable domain (rest looked up from reference TRBV9 and TRBJ2-1): DSGVTQTPKHLITATGQRVTLRCSPRSGDLSVYWYQQSLDQGLQFLIQYYNGEERAKGNILERFSAQQFPDLHSELNLSSLELGDSALYFCASSPGASPYNNEQFFGPGTRLTVL.

The chain combines TRBV7-6 with TRBJ1-6; maybe TRBD1 (6 bases). The V gene's germline CDR1 is SGHVS and CDR2 FNYEAQ. CDR3 length equals 14 residues. The ends were cut back, 4 bases at V and 10 bases at J, with 14 bases in the middle. The DNA of the CDR3 is TGTGCCAGCAGCTCCGGACAGATTCAATCACCCCTCCACTTT. It codes for CASSSGQIQSPLHF.

The chain carries TRBV29-1 and TRBJ2-5, with TRBD2 as a possible D gene (5 bases). The CDR3 length is 15 residues. Trimming pared 3 bases from V and 5 bases from J, leaving 19 bases between. Germline V gene sequence: CDR1 SQVTM, CDR2 ANQGSEA. In DNA form, the CDR3 reads TGCAGCGTTGAGAACGAGGGATCTTTGGTGGAGACCCAGTACTTC. Residues: CSVENEGSLVETQYF.

This clonotype has a handful of counts. The chain is built from TRBV12-3 or TRBV12-4 and TRBJ1-5; D is uncertain. The CDR3 runs 11 residues. Trimming stripped 8 bases from V and 9 bases from J, with 11 bases between. The CDR3 DNA sequence: TGTGCCAGCTCCCGAGGTCGGCCCCAGCATTTT. This encodes CASSRGRPQHF.

This clonotype was detected only a few times. The V gene is TRBV13, the J gene TRBJ2-1; D tentatively reads TRBD1 or TRBD2 (5 bases each). The germline V gene has CDR1 PRHDT and CDR2 FYEKMQ (reference sequence). The length of the CDR3 is 12 residues. Trimming cost V 4 bases and J 8 bases, with 9 bases left between them. The CDR3 is CASSSRGHEQFF. In nucleotides, the CDR3 is TGTGCCAGCAGCTCCCGGGGACATGAGCAGTTCTTC.

This rearrangement joins TRBV20-1 to TRBJ1-2; maybe TRBD1 (5 bases). This CDR3 spans 13 amino acids. V was clipped by 3 bases and J by 8 bases, with 16 bases between them. CDR1 and CDR2 (germline): DFQATT, SNEGSKA (reference sequence). CDR3 coding DNA: TGCAGTGCTAGCGGGACGGATTCGTGGGGCTACACCTTC. This encodes CSASGTDSWGYTF.

This clonotype occurred a few times. The chain combines TRBV20-1 with TRBJ2-1; 8 bases are a match to TRBD2. The CDR3 consists of 14 residues. Germline assignment: CDR1 DFQATT and CDR2 SNEGSKA (reference sequence). The junction had 10 bases not matched to a gene; V was cut back by 6 bases and J by 6 bases. The CDR3 DNA reads TGCAGTGCCCAAAGAGCGGGAGTTGGCAATGAGCAGTTCTTC. Translating it yields CSAQRAGVGNEQFF.

The V and J genes are TRBV15 and TRBJ1-5; TRBD1 is a possible D gene (5 bases). V was trimmed by 7 bases and J by 6 bases, leaving 13 bases between them. CDR3 size: 13 residues. CDR1 is LNHNV, CDR2 YYDKDF, per germline (reference sequence). The CDR3 DNA follows: TGTGCCACCAAACAGGAACGGGGTCAGCCCCAGCATTTT. It codes for CATKQERGQPQHF. The variable domain in full, with the rest retrieved from reference TRBV15 and TRBJ1-5, is DAMVIQNPRYQVTQFGKPVTLSCSQTLNHNVMYWYQQKSSQAPKLLFHYYDKDFNNEADTPDNFQSRRPNTSFCFLDIRSPGLGDTAMYLCATKQERGQPQHFGDGTRLSIL.

The table lists this clonotype with a few counts. V is TRBV20-1 and J is TRBJ2-3, with a possible D match to TRBD2 (5 bases). Germline assignment: CDR1 DFQATT and CDR2 SNEGSKA (reference sequence). The CDR3 runs to 14 residues. With 2 bases removed from V and 3 bases from J, the gap between germline ends came to 12 bases. CDR3 sequence (DNA): TGCAGTGCTAGACTAGCACCCGCTACAGATACGCAGTATTTT. This gives the protein CSARLAPATDTQYF.

This clonotype has only a few counts. This chain uses TRBV6-6 with TRBJ1-2, with 9 bases fitting TRBD1. The V and J ends lost 4 bases and 4 bases, in that order; junction bases with no gene match: 4. CDR1 MNHNY and CDR2 SVGAGI come from the germline V gene (reference sequence). There are 14 residues in the CDR3. CDR3 bases: TGTGCCAGCAGTTGGGACAGGGATGGCTATGGCTACACCTTC. This sequence encodes CASSWDRDGYGYTF.

This chain links TRBV20-1 with TRBJ2-1; 12 bases agree with TRBD2. V gave up 6 bases and J gave up 0 bases; unmatched junction bases: 6. The length of the CDR3 is 16 residues. The germline gives CDR1 DFQATT, CDR2 SNEGSKA (reference sequence). The CDR3, as DNA: TGCAGTGCAAGGACTAGCGGGGCTAGCTCCTACAATGAGCAGTTCTTC. Protein product: CSARTSGASSYNEQFF.

The chain uses TRBV25-1 and TRBJ1-5; tentatively, D is TRBD1 (6 bases). Deletions cut 3 bases from V and 4 bases from J, with 13 bases between. This CDR3 has 15 residues. CDR1 and CDR2 (germline): MGHDK, SYGVNS. CDR3: CASSENPTGNQPQHF. Written as DNA, the CDR3 is TGTGCCAGCAGTGAGAACCCCACAGGGAATCAGCCCCAGCATTTT.

The gene calls are TRBV5-1 and TRBJ1-1, with unresolved D. V lost 6 bases and J lost 1, with 16 bases in between. Germline V gives CDR1 SGHRS, CDR2 YFSETQ. The CDR3 consists of 15 residues. CDR3 sequence (DNA): TGCGCCAGCAACCCGGTTGGCGGGGAGAACACTGAAGCTTTCTTT. Residues: CASNPVGGENTEAFF.

This clonotype was detected only a few times. The V gene is TRBV20-1, the J gene TRBJ2-3; 12 bases fit TRBD2. The CDR3 runs to 15 residues. Germline loops: CDR1 DFQATT, CDR2 SNEGSKA (reference sequence). Trimming cost V 5 bases and J 3 bases; bases outside gene matches: 6. The CDR3 DNA reads TGCAGTGCTTCTCGACTAGCGGGAGCGACAGATACGCAGTATTTT. Its protein product is CSASRLAGATDTQYF.

This clonotype was found once. J is TRBJ2-5 and V is TRBV7-9; 12 nucleotides line up with TRBD1. CDR3 length equals 16 residues. With V trimmed by 7 bases and J by 4 bases, 10 bases remained unmatched. Germline CDR1 is SEHNR and CDR2 is FQNEAQ (reference sequence). CDR3 nucleotides: TGTGCCAGCACGCCAACCGGGACAGGGGGCGGAGAGACCCAGTACTTC. Its protein product is CASTPTGTGGGETQYF.

This chain uses TRBV20-1 with TRBJ2-1; TRBD2 matches at 9 bases. The CDR3 has 15 amino acids. V lost 6 bases and J lost 2; bases outside the gene matches: 8. Germline V gene sequence: CDR1 DFQATT, CDR2 SNEGSKA (reference sequence). CDR3 nucleotide sequence: TGCAGTGCCAGGGGTGCGGGGGGGCCCTACAATGAGCAGTTCTTC. Encoded protein: CSARGAGGPYNEQFF.

This clonotype was seen only once. One junction end disagrees with the germline gene, perhaps due to a read error. The genes are TRBV27 and TRBJ2-7, with TRBD2 identical over 7 bases. This CDR3 is 14 amino acids long. CDR1 MNHEY and CDR2 SMNVEV come from the germline V gene (reference sequence). CDR3 coding DNA: TGTGCCAGCATGCCAGCGGGACGCTCCTACGAGCAGTATTTC. As protein: CASMPAGRSYEQYF.

The sample holds one count of this clonotype. The V gene is TRBV28, the J gene TRBJ2-3; D possibly matches TRBD1 or TRBD2 (6 bases each). The ends were cut back, 7 bases at V and 3 bases at J, with 14 bases in the middle. This CDR3 has 14 residues. In germline, CDR1 is MDHEN, CDR2 SYDVKM. The CDR3 region has the DNA TGTGCCAGCATCCCTGGCGGGACAACAGATACGCAGTATTTT. It is translated as CASIPGGTTDTQYF.

This clonotype was seen once. J is TRBJ2-7 and V is TRBV20-1; 14 nucleotides align to TRBD2. CDR1 and CDR2 (germline): DFQATT, SNEGSKA (reference sequence). The junction had 6 bases not matched to a gene; V was cut back by 3 bases and J by 5 bases. This CDR3 region has 15 residues. This CDR3 is CSAREGTSGRHEQYF. Here the CDR3 DNA reads TGCAGTGCTAGGGAAGGGACTAGCGGGAGACACGAGCAGTACTTC.

V usage is TRBV12-3 or TRBV12-4 and J usage is TRBJ2-1; maybe TRBD2 (6 bases). With 2 bases removed from V and 5 bases from J, the gap between germline ends came to 10 bases. The CDR3 is made up of 14 amino acids. CDR3 DNA sequence: TGTGCCAGCAGTTTAACTAGCCTCAACAATGAGCAGTTCTTC. Protein sequence: CASSLTSLNNEQFF.

This chain connects TRBV20-1 to TRBJ2-5; a weak D match, TRBD1 (6 bases). Germline-derived CDR1 and CDR2 are DFQATT and SNEGSKA (reference sequence). Trimming left V 3 bases short and J 5 bases short, with 10 bases between. The CDR3 totals 12 residues. In nucleotides, the CDR3 is TGCAGTGCTAGGACAGGTCCGGAGACCCAGTACTTC. Its translation is CSARTGPETQYF.

The CDR3 loop reads CAIGPDTRDRQYF. The CDR3 nucleotides read TGTGCCATCGGACCCGACACCCGGGACAGACAGTATTTT. This chain joins TRBV10-3 and TRBJ2-3; 7 bases line up with TRBD1. The length of the CDR3 is 13 residues. In germline, CDR1 is ENHRY, CDR2 SYGVKD. With V trimmed by 8 bases and J by 12 bases, 14 bases remained unmatched.